This T cell receptor beta chain emerged from a study of cytomegalovirus exposure and HLA in healthy donors. The germline V gene encodes CDR1 SNHLY and CDR2 FYNNEI. V shed 10 bases and J shed 4 bases, with 17 bases lying between them. The CDR3 loop spans 14 amino acids. The primer mix had 60 Vbeta and 13 Jbeta primers. Sequencing was performed with immunoSEQ multiplex PCR; in TCRdb, only in-frame clones are kept and a portion is missing. In the table there are some 150,000 clones, around four fifths of which are singletons. Study observations and caveats: After further analysis at a later stage, 16,951 TCR beta sequences were associated with HLA alleles at 0.05 false discovery rate. In a later analysis, TCR beta V- and J-gene trimming was associated with a missense DCLRE1C variant. Per published accounts, TCR beta sequences correctly predicted the HLA-A and HLA-B alleles of most subjects. On later analysis, the bulk of CMV-associated TCR beta chains appeared to be HLA-restricted.

As regards this clone: Its antigen is still unknown.

J is TRBJ2-1 and V is TRBV2; D possibly corresponds to TRBD2 (6 bases). The sequence came from a female donor in good health and CMV-seronegative. Sequencing input: PBMCs. CDR3: CANTGRGTYNEQFF. For the CDR3, the DNA is TGTGCCAACACGGGGCGGGGCACTTACAATGAGCAGTTCTTC.